A single sample is the source of the 8 T cell receptor beta chains below, sequenced in a study of blood T cell repertoires in COVID-19. Assay used: immunoSEQ multiplex PCR; TCRdb lists only in-frame clones, some missing. Among some 230,000 clones listed, around 86% were seen once. The sample consisted of peripheral blood. These receptors were obtained from a woman in her fifties or sixties with COVID-19, enrolled during active disease.

This clone was found once. The V and J genes are TRBV18 and TRBJ2-3; a weak D match, TRBD1 (5 bases). The length of the CDR3 is 13 residues. CDR1 is KGHSH and CDR2 is LQKENI in the germline V gene. Trimming shortened V by 0 bases and J by 5 bases, and 6 bases separated the two germline ends. The CDR3 region has the DNA TGTGCCAGCTCACCACCAGGGGTAGATACGCAGTATTTT. Protein sequence: CASSPPGVDTQYF.

DNA for the CDR3: TGTGCCAGCAGTGATCCGGGACAGGGATCCTACGAGCAGTACTTC. Translated: CASSDPGQGSYEQYF. This chain uses TRBV25-1 with TRBJ2-7, with TRBD1 identical over 9 bases. The CDR3 loop spans 15 amino acids. V gave up 3 bases and J gave up 1 base; unmatched junction bases: 4. Per germline, CDR1 MGHDK and CDR2 SYGVNS.

The V gene is TRBV2, the J gene TRBJ2-2; 9 bases line up with TRBD2. The CDR3 is 15 amino acids. V lost 4 bases, J lost 4 bases, and 4 bases stayed unmatched. The germline V gene encodes CDR1 SNHLY and CDR2 FYNNEI. The CDR3 here is CASSGDSGGTGELFF. In DNA form, the CDR3 reads TGTGCCAGCAGTGGGGATAGCGGGGGCACCGGGGAGCTGTTTTTT.

This clone was seen once. The chain carries TRBV5-1 and TRBJ2-3; 9 bases map to TRBD1. V shed 3 bases, J shed 6 bases, and the junction held 2 bases outside the gene matches. The CDR3 contains 13 residues. The germline CDR1 and CDR2 sequences are SGHRS and YFSETQ. CDR3 protein: CASSYRGQDTQYF. CDR3 DNA sequence: TGCGCCAGCAGCTACAGGGGGCAGGATACGCAGTATTTT.

The J gene is TRBJ2-3, the V gene TRBV11-3; no definite D call. This CDR3 is built from 16 residues. V dropped 3 bases and J dropped 2 bases, with 15 bases sitting between them. Germline V gene lookup returns CDR1 SGHNT and CDR2 YENEEA. CDR3 sequence reads: CASSFGRHLFTDTQYF. The CDR3 DNA reads as TGTGCCAGCAGCTTTGGGCGACACCTTTTCACAGATACGCAGTATTTT.

The V and J genes are TRBV7-2 and TRBJ1-5, with D perhaps TRBD1 (5 bases). Germline V gene lookup returns CDR1 SGHTA and CDR2 FQGNSA. The CDR3 runs to 13 residues. V was clipped by 4 bases and J by 12 bases, with 16 bases between them. This chain's CDR3 is CASSSRKGEDQHF. The CDR3 DNA reads TGTGCCAGCAGCTCCCGAAAAGGGGAGGACCAGCATTTT.

The rearrangement joins TRBV10-3 to TRBJ1-2; 10 nucleotides align to TRBD1. The CDR3 consists of 13 residues. Germline V gene lookup returns CDR1 ENHRY and CDR2 SYGVKD. Trimming at V came to 7 bases and at J to 2 bases, leaving 1 base not matched to a gene. CDR3 bases: TGTGCCATCATGGGACAGGGGAACTATGGCTACACCTTC. Amino acids: CAIMGQGNYGYTF.

The chain joins TRBV5-4 to TRBJ1-4, with D unresolved. This CDR3 has 15 amino acids. Trimming took off 4 bases at V and 5 bases at J, with 15 bases between the two ends. Per germline, CDR1 SGHNT and CDR2 YYREEE (reference sequence). The CDR3 DNA reads as TGTGCCAGCAGCCCAAACGCCGGGGTGAATGAAAAACTGTTTTTT. Encoded protein: CASSPNAGVNEKLFF.